The 3 T cell receptor beta chains below all came from one sample that was sequenced in a study of T cell responses to AZD1222 COVID-19 vaccine. Produced via immunoSEQ multiplex PCR; TCRdb's table is partial and in-frame only. The sample has about 120,000 clones, about nine tenths seen once. The sequenced sample was peripheral blood, obtained on day 0 of AZD1222 vaccination. These receptor sequences come from an adult in good health.

This rearrangement joins TRBV13 to TRBJ1-4; D is uncertain. Germline V gene data show CDR1 as PRHDT and CDR2 as FYEKMQ (reference sequence). This CDR3 is 15 amino acids long. Trimming stripped 0 bases from V and 8 bases from J, with 13 bases between. The CDR3 protein is CASSLGWQGSEKLFF. The DNA for the CDR3 is TGTGCCAGCAGCTTAGGCTGGCAAGGGAGCGAAAAACTGTTTTTT.

V gene TRBV27 combines with J gene TRBJ1-2, with no clear D. Deletions cut 5 bases from V and 0 bases from J, with 7 bases between. From germline, CDR1 is MNHEY and CDR2 SMNVEV (reference sequence). The CDR3 runs to 13 residues. Here the CDR3 DNA reads TGTGCCAGCAGTCCCCGTTCTAACTATGGCTACACCTTC. This sequence encodes CASSPRSNYGYTF.

This rearrangement joins TRBV30 to TRBJ1-1; 8 bases are a match to TRBD1. The length of the CDR3 is 14 residues. Germline V lookup: CDR1 GTSNPN, CDR2 SVGIG (reference sequence). The trim removed 3 bases at V and 7 bases at J, leaving 10 bases unmatched. CDR3 sequence (DNA): TGTGCCTGGAGCACGGAGACAGGGGTTGTTGAAGCTTTCTTT. It specifies CAWSTETGVVEAFF.